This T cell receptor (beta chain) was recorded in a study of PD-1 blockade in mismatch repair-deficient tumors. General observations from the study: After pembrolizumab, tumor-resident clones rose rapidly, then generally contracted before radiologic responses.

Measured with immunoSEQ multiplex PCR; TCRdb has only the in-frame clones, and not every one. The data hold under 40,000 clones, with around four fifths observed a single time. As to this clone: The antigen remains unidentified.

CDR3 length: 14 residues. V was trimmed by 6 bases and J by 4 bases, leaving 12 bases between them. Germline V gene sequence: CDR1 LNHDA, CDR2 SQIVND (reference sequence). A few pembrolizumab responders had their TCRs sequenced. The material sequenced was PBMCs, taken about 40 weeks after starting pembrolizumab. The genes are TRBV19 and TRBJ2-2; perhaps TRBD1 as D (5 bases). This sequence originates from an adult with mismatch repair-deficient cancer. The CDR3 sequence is CASRYRTPTGELFF. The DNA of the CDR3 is TGTGCCAGTAGGTACAGGACCCCCACCGGGGAGCTGTTTTTT.